These 26 T cell receptor beta chains came from one sample sequenced in a study of T cells in Graves' hyperthyroidism and ophthalmopathy. RNA transcripts gave rise to amplified TCR beta CDR3 regions. Using the HTBI primer set, a first-round RT-PCR was run on the TCR CDR3. TCRdb re-called the multiplex PCR reads with MiXCR, one entry per CDR3 protein. In the table there are over 300,000 distinct CDR3 sequences, around 13% of which are singletons. Specimen: blood. The receptor source for this set is a woman in her 40s with Graves' ophthalmopathy.

The chain recombines TRBV16 with TRBJ2-7; 7 bases map to TRBD1. CDR1 is KGHSY and CDR2 is FQNENV in the germline V gene. This CDR3 comprises 13 residues. V shed 6 bases and J 5 bases; nucleotides not matched to a gene: 7. CDR3 nucleotides: TGTGCCAGCAGTCGACAGGGTATCGACGAGCAGTACTTC. Translation gives CASSRQGIDEQYF.

This clonotype was seen more than once but under ten times. At one boundary the junction diverges from the germline segment, which might be a read error. The J gene is TRBJ2-2, the V gene TRBV5-4; 8 bases map to TRBD2. The CDR3 runs 17 residues. Germline CDR1 reads SGHNT; CDR2 reads YYREEE (reference sequence). CDR3 amino acids: CASSLSFAGGETGELCF. The DNA for the CDR3 is TGTGCCAGCAGCCTATCCTTTGCGGGAGGTGAAACCGGGGAGCTGTGTTTT.

This clonotype showed up many times. The chain combines TRBV6-1 with TRBJ2-7; D is ambiguous. V was trimmed by 5 bases and J by 3 bases, leaving 11 bases between them. The CDR3 length is 13 residues. Germline V gives CDR1 MNHNS, CDR2 SASEGT. CDR3 sequence (DNA): TGTGCCAGCAGTCTATCCCTCAGCTACGAGCAGTACTTC. As protein: CASSLSLSYEQYF.

The chain couples TRBV3-1 to TRBJ1-1; possibly TRBD1 for D (5 bases). Germline values: CDR1 LGHDT, CDR2 YNNKEL (reference sequence). This CDR3 region has 14 residues. Trimming stripped 3 bases from V and 1 base from J, with 9 bases between. The CDR3 nucleotides are TGTGCCAGCAGCCAGACCAGGGCGAACACTGAAGCTTTCTTT. Its protein product is CASSQTRANTEAFF.

Comment on this clonotype: A much larger clone differs from this one at a single base, so this may be a read error. V and J are TRBV25-1 and TRBJ1-1; no reliable D call. CDR3 length: 13 residues. V was pared by 3 bases and J by 3 bases, with 8 bases between. Germline CDR1 reads MGHDK; CDR2 reads SYGVNS. In DNA form, the CDR3 reads TGTGCCAGCAGTGAGGTAGGACACACTGAAGCTTTCTTT. Protein sequence: CASSEVGHTEAFF.

This clonotype was observed at least ten times. The V and J genes are TRBV6-1 and TRBJ1-2; maybe TRBD1 (5 bases). The CDR3 is 15 amino acids. CDR1 is MNHNS and CDR2 is SASEGT in the germline V gene. The ends were cut back, 3 bases at V and 0 bases at J, with 11 bases in the middle. CDR3 in DNA: TGTGCCAGCAGTGAGGGGGTTGGAGCTAACTATGGCTACACCTTC. Encoded protein: CASSEGVGANYGYTF.

The gene calls are TRBV6-1 and TRBJ2-2; D gene uncertain. V lost 6 bases to trimming and J lost 1 base, with 9 bases between them. CDR1 and CDR2 from the germline V gene are MNHNS and SASEGT. The CDR3 consists of 14 residues. CDR3 in DNA: TGTGCCAGCAGCCAATCTAGGAACACCGGGGAGCTGTTTTTT. The encoded protein is CASSQSRNTGELFF.

This clonotype was detected ten times or more. This sequence joins TRBV20-1 and TRBJ2-7, with TRBD2 as a possible D gene (8 bases). With 6 bases removed from V and 4 bases from J, the gap between germline ends came to 19 bases. Per germline, CDR1 DFQATT and CDR2 SNEGSKA (reference sequence). This CDR3 has 14 amino acids. CDR3: CSAQRGTAPYEQYF. In DNA form, the CDR3 reads TGCAGTGCCCAGCGGGGGACAGCCCCTTACGAGCAGTACTTC.

This clonotype was recorded at least ten times. The chain has TRBV6-1 and TRBJ1-4; D remains ambiguous. Germline CDR1 reads MNHNS; CDR2 reads SASEGT. This CDR3 is built from 16 residues. With 4 bases removed from V and 1 base from J, the gap between germline ends came to 13 bases. The CDR3 sequence is CASSAGVSVTNEKLFF. CDR3 sequence (DNA): TGTGCCAGCAGTGCGGGAGTTAGCGTAACTAATGAAAAACTGTTTTTT.

This clonotype was found many times. The chain recombines TRBV13 with TRBJ2-5, with 7 bases identical to TRBD1. The CDR3 totals 15 residues. V was pared by 5 bases and J by 0 bases, with 6 bases of the junction left unmatched. Germline CDR1 reads PRHDT; CDR2 reads FYEKMQ (reference sequence). The CDR3 nucleotides read TGTGCCAGCAGCAAACAGGGGATGTACCAAGAGACCCAGTACTTC. It codes for CASSKQGMYQETQYF.

This clonotype was counted only a few times. This chain links TRBV12-5 with TRBJ1-1; D not certain. Germline V gene lookup returns CDR1 LGHNT and CDR2 FRNRAP. The CDR3 runs 13 residues. V was shortened by 3 bases and J by 1 base, with 6 bases between the two germline ends. The CDR3 nucleotides are TGTGCTAGTGGTTTTCCCCAGAACACTGAAGCTTTCTTT. Protein sequence: CASGFPQNTEAFF.

This clonotype showed up many times. This chain uses TRBV2 with TRBJ1-2, with a possible D match to TRBD1 (6 bases). The CDR3 consists of 13 residues. V lost 0 bases, J lost 6 bases, and 8 bases lay in between. The germline gives CDR1 SNHLY, CDR2 FYNNEI. This CDR3 is CASSEAGAHGYTF. CDR3 bases: TGTGCCAGCAGTGAAGCGGGGGCCCATGGCTACACCTTC.

This clonotype was counted many times. The V call is TRBV28, the J call TRBJ2-5, with 7 bases lining up with TRBD1. CDR1 and CDR2 (germline): MDHEN, SYDVKM. This CDR3 contains 13 residues. With 4 bases clipped from V and 4 bases from J, the junction kept 3 bases outside the gene matches. CDR3 nucleotides: TGTGCCAGCAGTTCCAGGACAGGAGAGACCCAGTACTTC. Its protein product is CASSSRTGETQYF.

The V and J genes are TRBV7-8 and TRBJ1-6; D is unresolved. There are 15 residues in the CDR3. Germline CDR1 reads SGHVS; CDR2 reads FQNEAQ. Trimming cost V 3 bases and J 2 bases, with 8 bases left between them. The chain's CDR3 is CASSLNIPYNSPLHF. The CDR3 nucleotides are TGTGCCAGCAGCTTGAACATCCCCTATAATTCACCCCTCCACTTT.

The V call is TRBV20-1, the J call TRBJ2-7, with 7 bases matching TRBD2. The CDR3 has 13 residues. Losses at the gene ends were 4 bases for V and 3 bases for J; bases not matched to a gene: 6. The germline V gene encodes CDR1 DFQATT and CDR2 SNEGSKA (reference sequence). The DNA of the CDR3 is TGCAGTGCTACGAGCGGGAAAAGCTACGAGCAGTACTTC. It encodes CSATSGKSYEQYF.

This clonotype was counted a few times. The chain uses TRBV4-1 and TRBJ1-2; no firm D call. Germline CDR1 and CDR2: MGHRA and YSYEKL. CDR3 length: 14 amino acids. Trimming took 5 bases from V and 3 from J, leaving 13 bases between them. Here the CDR3 reads CASSTPAKDYGYTF. In nucleotides, the CDR3 is TGCGCCAGCAGCACCCCGGCGAAGGACTATGGCTACACCTTC.

This clonotype was detected a few times. The CDR3 reads CATQGALTYEQYF. The CDR3 coding sequence is TGTGCCACCCAAGGGGCCCTAACCTACGAGCAGTACTTC. V is TRBV6-1 and J is TRBJ2-7; D is possibly TRBD1 (5 bases). V was trimmed by 10 bases and J by 2 bases, leaving 15 bases between them. The CDR3 consists of 13 residues. CDR1 is MNHNS, CDR2 SASEGT, per germline.

This clonotype was picked up many times. The gene calls are TRBV5-4 and TRBJ1-1, with a tentative D call TRBD1 (5 bases). Germline CDR1 is SGHNT and CDR2 is YYREEE (reference sequence). The V end was cut by 4 bases, the J end by 8 bases, with 12 bases between. This CDR3 is built from 12 residues. DNA of the CDR3: TGTGCCAGCAGCCCGAGAAGGGGCGAAGCTTTCTTT. This sequence encodes CASSPRRGEAFF.

This clonotype was seen more than once but under ten times. The V gene is TRBV9, the J gene TRBJ2-7; D is possibly TRBD1 or TRBD2 (5 bases each). CDR3 length: 15 amino acids. Germline CDR1 and CDR2: SGDLS and YYNGEE. Trimming pared 4 bases from V and 1 base from J, leaving 15 bases between. In nucleotides, the CDR3 is TGTGCCAGCAGCATGGGACCACACCCTTCCTACGAGCAGTACTTC. It yields the protein CASSMGPHPSYEQYF.

This clonotype was picked up many times. The chain recombines TRBV15 with TRBJ2-7; D remains ambiguous. The CDR3 consists of 17 residues. CDR1 is LNHNV and CDR2 is YYDKDF in the germline V gene (reference sequence). V lost 0 bases to trimming and J lost 7 bases, with 22 bases between them. The CDR3 DNA is TGTGCCACCAGCAGAGATGGTGGCAACAGATTCCTCGGGGAGCAGTACTTC. Its translation is CATSRDGGNRFLGEQYF.

The V gene is TRBV7-6, the J gene TRBJ2-7; TRBD2 agrees at 7 bases. Germline loops: CDR1 SGHVS, CDR2 FNYEAQ. The CDR3 covers 16 residues. The trim removed 2 bases at V and 7 bases at J, leaving 14 bases unmatched. CDR3 DNA: TGTGCCAGCAGCTTATTCAGCCGGGAGGCAGGAGCGGAGCAGTACTTC. Translated, it gives CASSLFSREAGAEQYF.

This clonotype came up a few times. V usage is TRBV6-1 and J usage is TRBJ2-1; TRBD2 matches 13 bases. The V and J ends lost 5 bases and 8 bases, in that order; junction bases with no gene match: 6. CDR3 size: 15 residues. Germline V lookup: CDR1 MNHNS, CDR2 SASEGT. CDR3 residues: CASSQLAGGPYEQFF. The CDR3 DNA sequence: TGTGCCAGCAGTCAACTAGCGGGGGGGCCGTATGAGCAGTTCTTC.

The V call is TRBV3-1, the J call TRBJ1-5; 8 positions match TRBD1. The germline V gene has CDR1 LGHDT and CDR2 YNNKEL (reference sequence). The CDR3 is 19 residues long. The V and J ends lost 1 base and 3 bases, in that order; junction bases with no gene match: 14. CDR3 sequence: CASSQGGSFQGADNQPQHF. CDR3 sequence (DNA): TGTGCCAGCAGCCAAGGAGGCAGTTTCCAGGGGGCCGACAATCAGCCCCAGCATTTT. The variable domain in full, with the rest retrieved from reference TRBV3-1 and TRBJ1-5, is DTAVSQTPKYLVTQMGNDKSIKCEQNLGHDTMYWYKQDSKKFLKIMFSYNNKELIINETVPNRFSPKSPDKAHLNLHINSLELGDSAVYFCASSQGGSFQGADNQPQHFGDGTRLSIL.

This clonotype occurred a few times. V and J are TRBV5-6 and TRBJ1-1; D not certain. This CDR3 spans 16 amino acids. The ends were cut back, 1 base at V and 0 bases at J, with 13 bases in the middle. Germline V lookup: CDR1 SGHDT, CDR2 YYEEEE. The CDR3 protein is CASSLISTRMNTEAFF. The CDR3 bases are TGTGCCAGCAGCTTGATTTCCACGCGGATGAACACTGAAGCTTTCTTT.

The chain joins TRBV27 to TRBJ2-7; D is ambiguous. CDR1 is MNHEY and CDR2 is SMNVEV in the germline V gene (reference sequence). Between the trimmed V and J ends, which lost 3 bases and 3 bases, there was a span of 12 bases. The CDR3 extends over 14 amino acids. The CDR3 here is CASSLSFWGYEQYF. The CDR3 DNA reads as TGTGCCAGCAGTTTGAGTTTCTGGGGCTACGAGCAGTACTTC.

To note about this clonotype: At one end, the junction sequence differs from germline, possibly due to a read error. V and J are TRBV5-1 and TRBJ2-6; D is ambiguous. Germline lookup yields CDR1 SGHRS and CDR2 YFSETQ. CDR3 length: 15 residues. CDR3 bases: TGCGCCAGCAGCTTGGATATCTCTGGTGCCAACGTCCTGACTTTC. It yields the protein CASSLDISGANVLTF.